This T cell receptor beta chain was recorded in a study of OX40 agonist ivuxolimab in advanced cancers. General observations from the study: Among expanded peripheral T cells, antigen specificity went undetermined.

Trimming took 0 bases from V and 2 from J, leaving 8 bases between them. From germline, CDR1 is MGHRA and CDR2 YSYEKL. This CDR3 spans 16 amino acids. Enrollment shut out patients with autoimmune disease history or systemic immunosuppression. Data came from immunoSEQ multiplex PCR; TCRdb stores just in-frame clones and leaves some out. Altogether about 45,000 clones are present, about nine tenths being singletons, with the ten largest covering about 13%. For this clone: Its antigen is as yet unknown.

The specimen comprised CD4+ or CD8+ T cells sorted from blood, sampled in a trial of the OX40 agonist ivuxolimab. The TCR originated in an adult with an advanced solid tumor such as melanoma, head and neck, liver or kidney cancer. J is TRBJ2-6 and V is TRBV4-1; D remains unclear. CDR3 DNA sequence: TGCGCCAGCAGCCAAGAAGGTGGAACTGGGGCCAACGTCCTGACTTTC. As protein: CASSQEGGTGANVLTF.